This T cell receptor (beta chain) was recorded in a study of T-cell reconstitution after alpha-beta-depleted transplantation in children. During its preparation, the TCRbeta library received unique molecular identifiers. MiXCR, applied by TCRdb to the PCR reads, yields one record per CDR3 protein. The repertoire holds about 980,000 distinct CDR3 sequences, with 25% to 35% as singletons. The CDR3 runs to 14 residues. V lost 7 bases and J lost 10, with 17 bases in between. Germline V gene data show CDR1 as LNHNV and CDR2 as YYDKDF (reference sequence). This TCR derives from a boy younger than two who had a stem cell transplant for SCID, so the T cells may come from the graft donor. The material was PBMCs, mostly from graft donor cells, obtained 360 days after TCRalphabeta/CD19-depleted stem cell transplant. The chain combines TRBV15 with TRBJ1-6; D is possibly TRBD1 (5 bases). In nucleotides, the CDR3 is TGTGCCACCACTAACGGGGCTTGGGAGTCACCCCTCCACTTT. Encoded protein: CATTNGAWESPLHF.